The source of this T cell receptor (beta chain) is a study of T cell responses to AZD1222 COVID-19 vaccine. This CDR3 is built from 16 residues. Germline V lookup: CDR1 SGHTA, CDR2 FQGNSA. The V end was cut by 2 bases, the J end by 2 bases, with 15 bases between. This clone was recorded once. Its antigen is as yet unknown. Study-level points and caveats: Close to half of spike-specific TCRs reportedly recognize unmutated variant regions.

TCRdb's table, derived via immunoSEQ multiplex PCR, lists solely in-frame clones and lacks some. The table shows around 110,000 clones, with more than 65% occurring only once. This receptor was obtained from an adult in good health. The rearrangement links TRBV7-2 to TRBJ2-5; D is uncertain. The input for sequencing was peripheral blood, taken on day 0 of AZD1222 vaccination. The CDR3 nucleotides read TGTGCCAGCAGCTTAAGCTTCGTCAGTGCACAAGAGACCCAGTACTTC. Encoded protein: CASSLSFVSAQETQYF.